The rows below give T cell receptor beta chains drawn from one sample of a study of HIV-infected children after antiretroviral therapy interruption. Using its own MiXCR run on the 3' RACE reads, TCRdb lists one record per CDR3 protein. The data hold 7,000 or so distinct CDR3 sequences, with approximately 16% observed a single time. The sequences come from CD45RO+ CD8+ T cells from PBMCs, pooled from several time points, collected from a donor given antiretroviral therapy, either interrupted or continuous. The receptors originated from a pool of human donors with HIV. Each CDR3 is given with its conserved first and last residue. D genes are given only for firm matches. Clone size is stated in some rows and not others, as once, few, many or a class when expanded.

d_gene: -; v_gene: TRBV29-1; abundance: few; j_gene: TRBJ2-5; CDR3aa: CSFEGSQETQYF; CDR3nt: TGCAGCTTTGAAGGCAGCCAAGAGACCCAGTACTTC
d_gene: -; v_gene: TRBV12-3/TRBV12-4; abundance: many; j_gene: TRBJ2-5; CDR3aa: CASSLGDLLETQYF; CDR3nt: TGTGCCAGCAGTTTAGGAGACCTTCTCGAGACCCAGTACTTC
d_gene: TRBD2; v_gene: TRBV6-5; abundance: many; j_gene: TRBJ2-3; CDR3aa: CASSYTTSGATDTQYF; CDR3nt: TGTGCCAGCAGTTACACGACTAGCGGGGCCACAGATACGCAGTATTTT
d_gene: -; v_gene: TRBV7-9; abundance: few; j_gene: TRBJ2-7; CDR3aa: CASSPPAAYEQYF; CDR3nt: TGTGCCAGCAGCCCCCCCGCGGCCTACGAGCAGTACTTC
d_gene: TRBD2; v_gene: TRBV12-3/TRBV12-4; abundance: many; j_gene: TRBJ2-2; CDR3aa: CASTPVPGTSGGGTAGELFF; CDR3nt: TGTGCCAGCACTCCGGTACCCGGGACTAGCGGGGGGGGAACCGCCGGGGAGCTGTTTTTT
d_gene: -; v_gene: TRBV9; abundance: many; j_gene: TRBJ2-5; CDR3aa: CASSVVGDSREAQYF; CDR3nt: TGTGCCAGCAGCGTAGTGGGGGACTCCAGAGAGGCCCAGTACTTC
d_gene: TRBD1; v_gene: TRBV27; abundance: few; j_gene: TRBJ2-1; CDR3aa: CASRDRGSYNEQFF; CDR3nt: TGTGCCAGCCGTGACAGGGGCTCCTACAATGAGCAGTTCTTC
d_gene: -; v_gene: TRBV20-1; abundance: many; j_gene: TRBJ1-4; CDR3aa: CSASDPGGSEKLFF; CDR3nt: TGCAGTGCTTCCGACCCGGGGGGAAGCGAAAAACTGTTTTTT
d_gene: -; v_gene: TRBV12-3/TRBV12-4; abundance: -; j_gene: TRBJ2-2; CDR3aa: CASSLGLRNTGELFF; CDR3nt: TGTGCCAGCAGTTTAGGTTTGCGGAACACCGGGGAGCTGTTTTTT
d_gene: -; v_gene: TRBV2; abundance: many; j_gene: TRBJ2-7; CDR3aa: CASSSILYEQYF; CDR3nt: TGTGCCAGCAGTTCGATCTTGTACGAGCAGTACTTC
d_gene: TRBD1; v_gene: TRBV9; abundance: medium-sized; j_gene: TRBJ1-5; CDR3aa: CASSVGQGASQPQHF; CDR3nt: TGTGCCAGCAGCGTGGGCCAGGGGGCTAGTCAGCCCCAGCATTTT
d_gene: TRBD2; v_gene: TRBV28; abundance: many; j_gene: TRBJ2-7; CDR3aa: CASSRTSGRIYEQYF; CDR3nt: TGTGCCAGCAGCCGGACTAGCGGGAGGATATACGAGCAGTACTTC
d_gene: TRBD1; v_gene: TRBV19; abundance: many; j_gene: TRBJ2-7; CDR3aa: CASSWQGAYEQYF; CDR3nt: TGTGCCAGTAGTTGGCAGGGGGCGTACGAGCAGTACTTC
d_gene: -; v_gene: TRBV5-1; abundance: -; j_gene: TRBJ2-5; CDR3aa: CASSLFTGQETQYF; CDR3nt: TGCGCCAGCAGCTTGTTTACAGGGCAAGAGACCCAGTACTTC
d_gene: TRBD2; v_gene: TRBV15; abundance: medium-sized; j_gene: TRBJ2-1; CDR3aa: CATAWSGDSSSYNEQFF; CDR3nt: TGTGCCACCGCGTGGAGCGGGGACTCAAGCTCCTACAATGAGCAGTTCTTC
d_gene: TRBD2; v_gene: TRBV2; abundance: once; j_gene: TRBJ2-1; CDR3aa: CASTQRGGAYNEQFF; CDR3nt: TGTGCCAGCACCCAGCGGGGGGGCGCCTACAATGAGCAGTTCTTC
d_gene: -; v_gene: TRBV14; abundance: many; j_gene: TRBJ2-1; CDR3aa: CASSSIIYNEQFF; CDR3nt: TGTGCCAGCAGCTCGATTATCTACAATGAGCAGTTCTTC
d_gene: TRBD2; v_gene: TRBV7-2; abundance: many; j_gene: TRBJ2-7; CDR3aa: CASSWGTSGILYEQYF; CDR3nt: TGTGCCAGCAGCTGGGGGACTAGCGGGATTTTGTACGAGCAGTACTTC
d_gene: TRBD2; v_gene: TRBV19; abundance: many; j_gene: TRBJ2-3; CDR3aa: CASRGLGEGRSTDTQYF; CDR3nt: TGTGCCAGTAGGGGCCTCGGGGAGGGTAGGAGCACAGATACGCAGTATTTT
d_gene: -; v_gene: TRBV28; abundance: many; j_gene: TRBJ1-3; CDR3aa: CASTTGFGNTIYF; CDR3nt: TGTGCCAGCACAACAGGGTTTGGAAACACCATATATTTT
d_gene: -; v_gene: TRBV7-2; abundance: many; j_gene: TRBJ2-6; CDR3aa: CASSWRDLGVRRDSGANVLTF; CDR3nt: TGTGCCAGCAGCTGGCGGGACCTAGGGGTCCGAAGAGACTCTGGGGCCAACGTCCTGACTTTC
d_gene: TRBD1; v_gene: TRBV5-6; abundance: -; j_gene: TRBJ2-7; CDR3aa: CASSLYRDRAYEQYF; CDR3nt: TGTGCCAGCAGCTTATACCGGGACAGAGCCTACGAGCAGTACTTC